This T cell receptor (beta chain) was obtained from a study of shared clonotypes between healthy human individuals. A split of CD4+ cells into CD45RA+ naive and CD45RA-negative memory subsets was performed. J was trimmed by 5 bases and V by 0 bases; bases with no gene match: 6. Germline values: CDR1 SGDLS, CDR2 YYNGEE. CDR3 length equals 15 residues. Profiling relied on immunoSEQ multiplex PCR, and the TCRdb table lists in-frame clones only, not all of them. Here the sample spans millions of clones, around nine tenths being singletons. The TCR comes from a man aged 18 to 30 in good health. Material for sequencing was naive CD4+ T cells sorted from blood. Noted subset: CD45RA+ positively selected. V gene TRBV9 combines with J gene TRBJ2-5, with 8 bases that match TRBD2. The CDR3 DNA is TGTGCCAGCAGCGTAGATCCGGGAGGGTGGGAGACCCAGTACTTC. Its protein product is CASSVDPGGWETQYF.